This T cell receptor (beta chain) was documented in a study of T cell repertoires in cytomegalovirus infection (dated by TCRdb to about 2019). Study-level background: Donor HLA type was relevant to the analysis, as public TCR beta signatures indicated carriage of CMV infection together with the matching HLA type.

Instrument on record: Illumina HiSeq 1500. The public reads were reanalyzed by TCRdb: fastp trimming at Q25, MiXCR alignment, in-frame beta chains only. Each record represents a unique CDR3 protein, reported with the most common genes and DNA among its rows. This sample holds roughly 300,000 distinct CDR3 sequences; 9.5% were observed only once. Clones ranked in the top ten supply around 4.5% of the sample. With regard to this clonotype: There is no known antigen for this receptor. Within one base of it there is no much larger clone, and no base qualities were kept.

CDR1 and CDR2 (LGHNA, YSLEER) derive from the germline V gene. Reading from cysteine to phenylalanine, the CDR3 counts 19 amino acids. Of all the DNA, just the CDR3 is kept, 57 bases in frame from base 1. The V end loses 1 base and the J end loses 7 bases, and a stretch of 27 bases separates them. General conclusions and limits of the study: The ex vivo response was dominated by HLA-C-restricted CMV-specific TCR beta clonotypes, which also provided the single most frequent clonotype in two of eight donors. In both this cohort and an independent roughly 400-donor cohort, the cumulative frequency of public TCR beta family members distinguished carriers of CMV infection plus the relevant HLA type.

Specimen: PBMCs. In this chain, TRBV4-3 is recombined with TRBJ2-3, with the D gene not confidently named. The receptor was derived from a human donor in good health (CMV status not recorded). Some clones in this sample may be carry-over from other donors' samples. The CDR3 region: CASSQGSSAAGRPANTQYF. At the DNA level, the sequence is TGCGCCAGCAGCCAAGGATCATCGGCTGCCGGGCGCCCCGCAAATACGCAGTATTTT.